This T cell receptor beta chain was captured by sequencing in a study of T cell responses to AZD1222 COVID-19 vaccine. Notes on the study in general: Across the whole spike, CD4 TCRs peaked at regions 160-218 and 743-854. The donors showed a predominance of white British ancestry and of females, with possible underestimation of clonal diversity. Only a handful of AZD1222 recipients tested seropositive at baseline.

Germline CDR1 reads SGHNT; CDR2 reads YENEEA. CDR3 length: 14 residues. V dropped 2 bases and J dropped 4 bases, with 10 bases sitting between them. Clones were sequenced by immunoSEQ multiplex PCR, and TCRdb holds only the in-frame ones, with some missing. The sample comprises over 100,000 clones, 93% of which are singletons, and roughly 5% rests with the top ten. In regard to this clone: The target antigen is unknown.

The sequence was collected from an adult in good health. The rearrangement uses TRBV11-3 and TRBJ2-3; D is ambiguous. The material was peripheral blood, obtained on day 0 of AZD1222 vaccination. DNA of the CDR3: TGTGCCAGCAGCTTATCTGGGGTGCCAGATACGCAGTATTTT. Protein sequence: CASSLSGVPDTQYF.